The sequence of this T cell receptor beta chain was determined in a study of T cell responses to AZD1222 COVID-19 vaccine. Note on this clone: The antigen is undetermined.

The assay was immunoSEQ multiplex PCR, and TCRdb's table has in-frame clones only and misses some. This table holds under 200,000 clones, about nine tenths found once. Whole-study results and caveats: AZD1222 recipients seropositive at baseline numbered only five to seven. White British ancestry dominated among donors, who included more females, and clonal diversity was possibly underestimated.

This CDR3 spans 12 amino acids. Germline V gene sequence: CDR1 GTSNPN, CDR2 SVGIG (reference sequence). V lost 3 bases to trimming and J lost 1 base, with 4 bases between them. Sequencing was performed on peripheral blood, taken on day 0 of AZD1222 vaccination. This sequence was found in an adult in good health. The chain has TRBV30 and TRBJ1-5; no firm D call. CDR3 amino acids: CAWRGSNQPQHF. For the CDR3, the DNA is TGTGCCTGGAGAGGGAGCAATCAGCCCCAGCATTTT.